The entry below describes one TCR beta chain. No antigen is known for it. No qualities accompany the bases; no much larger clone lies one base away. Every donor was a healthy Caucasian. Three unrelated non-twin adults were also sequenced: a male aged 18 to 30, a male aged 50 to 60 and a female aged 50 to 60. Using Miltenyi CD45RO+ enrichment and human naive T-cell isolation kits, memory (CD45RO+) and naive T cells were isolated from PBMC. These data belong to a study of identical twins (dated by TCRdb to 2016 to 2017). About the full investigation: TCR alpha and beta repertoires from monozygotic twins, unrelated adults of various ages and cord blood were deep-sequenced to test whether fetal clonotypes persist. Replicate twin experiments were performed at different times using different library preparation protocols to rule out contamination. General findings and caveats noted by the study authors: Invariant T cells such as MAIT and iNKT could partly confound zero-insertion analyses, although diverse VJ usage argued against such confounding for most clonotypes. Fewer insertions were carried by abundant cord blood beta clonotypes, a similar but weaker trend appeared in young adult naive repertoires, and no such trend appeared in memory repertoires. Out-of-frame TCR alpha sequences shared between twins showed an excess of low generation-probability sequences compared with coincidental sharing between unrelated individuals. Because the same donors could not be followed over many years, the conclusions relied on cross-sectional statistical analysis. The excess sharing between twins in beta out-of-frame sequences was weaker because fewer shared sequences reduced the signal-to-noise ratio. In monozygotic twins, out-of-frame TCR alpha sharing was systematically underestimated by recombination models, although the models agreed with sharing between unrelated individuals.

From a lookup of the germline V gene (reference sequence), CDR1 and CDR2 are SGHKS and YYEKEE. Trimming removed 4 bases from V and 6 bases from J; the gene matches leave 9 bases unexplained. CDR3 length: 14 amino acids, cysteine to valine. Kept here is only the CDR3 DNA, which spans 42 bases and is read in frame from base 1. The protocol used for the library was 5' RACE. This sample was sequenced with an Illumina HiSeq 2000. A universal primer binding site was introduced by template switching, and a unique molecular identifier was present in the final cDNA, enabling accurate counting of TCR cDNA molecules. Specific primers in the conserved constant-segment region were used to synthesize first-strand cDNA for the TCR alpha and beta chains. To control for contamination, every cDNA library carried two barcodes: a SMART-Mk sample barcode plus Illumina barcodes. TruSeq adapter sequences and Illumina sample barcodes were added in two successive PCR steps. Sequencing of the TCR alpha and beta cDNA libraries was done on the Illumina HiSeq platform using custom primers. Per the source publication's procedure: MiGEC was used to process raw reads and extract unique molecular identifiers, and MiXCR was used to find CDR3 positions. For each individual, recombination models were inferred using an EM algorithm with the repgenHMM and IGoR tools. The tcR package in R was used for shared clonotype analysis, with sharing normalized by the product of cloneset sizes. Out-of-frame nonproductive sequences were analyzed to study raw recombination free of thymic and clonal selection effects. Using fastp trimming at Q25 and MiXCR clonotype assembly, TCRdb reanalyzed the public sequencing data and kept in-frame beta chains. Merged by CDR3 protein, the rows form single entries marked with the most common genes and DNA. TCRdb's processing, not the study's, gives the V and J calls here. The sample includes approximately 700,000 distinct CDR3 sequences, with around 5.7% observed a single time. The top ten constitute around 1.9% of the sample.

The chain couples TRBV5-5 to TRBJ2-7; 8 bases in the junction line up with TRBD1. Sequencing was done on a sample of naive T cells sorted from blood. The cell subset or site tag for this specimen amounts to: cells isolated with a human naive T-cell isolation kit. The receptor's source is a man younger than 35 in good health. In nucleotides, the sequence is TGTGCCAGCAGCCTCCCGGCAGGGGGCGGCGAGCAGTACGTC. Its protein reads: CASSLPAGGGEQYV.